This T cell receptor (beta chain) was retrieved from a study of CD8 T cells in ankylosing spondylitis. Germline V CDR1 and CDR2: SGHRS, YFSETQ. Germline trimming cut 0 bases from V and 6 bases from J; bases unmatched to any gene: 2. This CDR3 comprises 14 residues. At least ten counts were recorded for this clonotype. What it recognizes is unknown. Generation of TCR beta libraries employed quantitative 5'-RACE incorporating molecular barcodes. TCRdb ran MiXCR on the 5' RACE reads and lists one entry per CDR3 protein. This table has some 130,000 distinct CDR3 sequences, roughly an eighth appearing once. Study-wide results and limits: Past studies reported some motif variants in reactive arthritis synovial fluid and blood. Reports say disease-linked clones showed up significantly more in matched ankylosing spondylitis synovial fluid. Ankylosing spondylitis blood appeared to carry a characteristic TCR beta motif of roughly eight highly homologous variants.

The chain has TRBV5-1 and TRBJ2-1, with 8 bases that match TRBD2. This receptor was obtained from a female donor with ankylosing spondylitis or in good health (not recorded which). The sample was blood, either unsorted or a sorted T cell fraction (not recorded which). CDR3 in amino acids: CASSLAGLVNEQFF. In DNA form, the CDR3 reads TGCGCCAGCAGCTTGGCGGGACTAGTCAATGAGCAGTTCTTC.